The sequence of this T cell receptor (beta chain) was determined in a study of monozygotic twins with inflammatory bowel disease. Notes on the study in general: IBD patients shared fewer clonotypes with others than healthy twins, especially with disease activity. Subtypes among T cells remained indistinguishable. No repertoire similarity difference was seen between concordant and discordant twins; power was possibly limited. The authors found no support for a single strong IBD-associated signal or clonotype.

Germline CDR1 GTSNPN, CDR2 SVGIG (reference sequence). The CDR3 consists of 12 residues. TCRdb reanalyzed the 5' RACE reads and collapses them to one entry per CDR3 protein, without DNA. This sample's table has approximately 160,000 distinct CDR3 sequences. A note on this clonotype: The antigen is unknown.

The sample consisted of blood. This sequence was found in a human donor with ulcerative colitis or Crohn's disease, or a healthy co-twin of an affected twin (not recorded which). The rearrangement joins TRBV30 to TRBJ1-2; the D call of TRBD1 rests on TCRdb alone, since no DNA is present to check it. The chain's CDR3 is CAWTEQAYGYTF.